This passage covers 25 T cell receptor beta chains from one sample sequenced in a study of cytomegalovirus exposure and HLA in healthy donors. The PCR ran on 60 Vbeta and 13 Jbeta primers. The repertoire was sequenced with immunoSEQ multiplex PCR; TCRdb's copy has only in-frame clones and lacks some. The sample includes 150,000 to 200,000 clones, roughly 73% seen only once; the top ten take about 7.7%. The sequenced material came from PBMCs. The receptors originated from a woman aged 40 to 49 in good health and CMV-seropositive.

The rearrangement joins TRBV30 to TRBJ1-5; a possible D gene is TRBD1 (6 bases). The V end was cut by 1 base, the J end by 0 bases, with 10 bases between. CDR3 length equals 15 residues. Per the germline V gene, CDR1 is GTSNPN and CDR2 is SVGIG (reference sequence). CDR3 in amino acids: CAWSADSHSNQPQHF. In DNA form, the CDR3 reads TGTGCCTGGAGTGCGGACAGCCATAGCAATCAGCCCCAGCATTTT.

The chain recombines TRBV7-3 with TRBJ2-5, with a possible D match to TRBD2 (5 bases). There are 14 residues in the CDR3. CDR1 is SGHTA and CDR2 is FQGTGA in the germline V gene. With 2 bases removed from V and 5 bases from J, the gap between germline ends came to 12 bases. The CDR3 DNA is TGTGCCAGCAGCTTATCTGGGAGCCACGAGACCCAGTACTTC. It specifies CASSLSGSHETQYF.

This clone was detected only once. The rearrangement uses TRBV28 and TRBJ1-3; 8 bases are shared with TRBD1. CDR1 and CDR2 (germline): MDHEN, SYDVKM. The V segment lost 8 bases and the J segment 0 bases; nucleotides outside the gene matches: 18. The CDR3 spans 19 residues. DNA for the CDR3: TGTGCCAGCCGCATAACCATCGGGACAGGTGACTTCTCTGGAAACACCATATATTTT. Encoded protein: CASRITIGTGDFSGNTIYF.

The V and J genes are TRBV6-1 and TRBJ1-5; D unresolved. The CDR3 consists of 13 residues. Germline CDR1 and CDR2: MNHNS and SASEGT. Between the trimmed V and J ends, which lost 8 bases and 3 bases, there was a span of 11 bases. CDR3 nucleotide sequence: TGTGCCAGCTCGAGGGAGGACAATCAGCCCCAGCATTTT. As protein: CASSREDNQPQHF.

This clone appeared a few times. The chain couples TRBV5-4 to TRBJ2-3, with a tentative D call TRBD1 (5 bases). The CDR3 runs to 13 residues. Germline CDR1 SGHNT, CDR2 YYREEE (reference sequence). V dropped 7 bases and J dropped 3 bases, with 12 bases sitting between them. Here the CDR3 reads CASAKGFTDTQYF. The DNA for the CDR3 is TGTGCCAGCGCCAAGGGGTTTACAGATACGCAGTATTTT. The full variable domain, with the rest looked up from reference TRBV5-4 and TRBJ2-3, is ETGVTQSPTHLIKTRGQQVTLRCSSQSGHNTVSWYQQALGQGPQFIFQYYREEENGRGNFPPRFSGLQFPNYSSELNVNALELDDSALYLCASAKGFTDTQYFGPGTRLTVL.

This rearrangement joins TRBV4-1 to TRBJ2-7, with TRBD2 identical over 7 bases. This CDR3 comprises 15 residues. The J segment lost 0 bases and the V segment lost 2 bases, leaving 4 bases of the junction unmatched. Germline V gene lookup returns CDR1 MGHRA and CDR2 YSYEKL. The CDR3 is CASSQPGGSSYEQYF. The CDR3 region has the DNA TGCGCCAGCAGCCAACCAGGCGGGAGCTCCTACGAGCAGTACTTC.

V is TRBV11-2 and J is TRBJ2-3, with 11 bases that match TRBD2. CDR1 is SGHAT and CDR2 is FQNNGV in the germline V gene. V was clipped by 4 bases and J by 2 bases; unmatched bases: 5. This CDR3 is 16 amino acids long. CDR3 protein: CASSSLGLADTDTQYF. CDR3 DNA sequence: TGTGCCAGCAGCTCCCTGGGACTAGCGGACACAGATACGCAGTATTTT. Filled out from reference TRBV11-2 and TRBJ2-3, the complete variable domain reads EAGVAQSPRYKIIEKRQSVAFWCNPISGHATLYWYQQILGQGPKLLIQFQNNGVVDDSQLPKDRFSAERLKGVDSTLKIQPAKLEDSAVYLCASSSLGLADTDTQYFGPGTRLTVL.

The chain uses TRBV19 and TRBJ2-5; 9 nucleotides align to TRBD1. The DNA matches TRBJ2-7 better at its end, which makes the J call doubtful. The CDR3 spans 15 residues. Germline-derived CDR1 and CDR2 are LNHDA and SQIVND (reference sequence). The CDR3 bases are TGTGCCAGTGGCACAGGGGGCGCCAACCTCAACGAGCAGTACTTC. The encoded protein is CASGTGGANLNEQYF.

CDR3 protein: CASSQGSYYEQYF. DNA of the CDR3: TGTGCCAGCTCCCAGGGGAGTTACTACGAGCAGTACTTC. The chain couples TRBV18 to TRBJ2-7, with a weak D call TRBD1 (6 bases). The CDR3 has 13 amino acids. V was cut by 6 bases and J by 3 bases, with 12 bases left in between. Per germline, CDR1 KGHSH and CDR2 LQKENI.

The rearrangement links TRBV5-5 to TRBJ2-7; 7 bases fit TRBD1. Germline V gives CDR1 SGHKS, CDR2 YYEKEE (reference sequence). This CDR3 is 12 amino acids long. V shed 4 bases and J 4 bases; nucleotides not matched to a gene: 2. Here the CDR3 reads CASSQTGYEQYF. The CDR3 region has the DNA TGTGCCAGCAGCCAGACAGGGTACGAGCAGTACTTC.

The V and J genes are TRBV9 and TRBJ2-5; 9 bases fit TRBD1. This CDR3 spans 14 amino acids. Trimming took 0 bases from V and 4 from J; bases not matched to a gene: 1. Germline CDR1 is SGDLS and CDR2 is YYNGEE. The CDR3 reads CASSVGGQGETQYF. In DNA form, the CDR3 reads TGTGCCAGCAGCGTAGGGGGACAGGGAGAGACCCAGTACTTC.

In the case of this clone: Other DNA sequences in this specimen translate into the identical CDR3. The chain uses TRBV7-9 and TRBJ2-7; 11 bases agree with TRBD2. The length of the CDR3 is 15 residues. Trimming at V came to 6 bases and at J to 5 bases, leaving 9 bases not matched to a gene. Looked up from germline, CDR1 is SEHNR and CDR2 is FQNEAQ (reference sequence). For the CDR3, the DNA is TGTGCCAGCAGTCTCGTAGCGGGAGGGCCACACGAGCAGTACTTC. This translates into CASSLVAGGPHEQYF.

The CDR3 region has the DNA TGTGCCAGCACACAGGGCAGGGCCGGAGATACGCAGTATTTT. Amino acid sequence: CASTQGRAGDTQYF. The chain has TRBV6-1 and TRBJ2-3; D is perhaps TRBD1 (6 bases). Germline CDR1 reads MNHNS; CDR2 reads SASEGT. V lost 7 bases, J lost 5 bases, and 16 bases lay in between. The CDR3 runs 14 residues.

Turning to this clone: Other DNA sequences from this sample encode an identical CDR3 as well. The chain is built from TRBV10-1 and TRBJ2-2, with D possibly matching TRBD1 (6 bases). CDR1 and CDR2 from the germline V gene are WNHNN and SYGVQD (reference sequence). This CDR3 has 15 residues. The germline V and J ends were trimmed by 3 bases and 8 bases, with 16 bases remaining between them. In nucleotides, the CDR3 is TGCGCCAGCAGTGACGGGAACAGGGTACCTGGGGAGCTGTTTTTT. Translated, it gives CASSDGNRVPGELFF.

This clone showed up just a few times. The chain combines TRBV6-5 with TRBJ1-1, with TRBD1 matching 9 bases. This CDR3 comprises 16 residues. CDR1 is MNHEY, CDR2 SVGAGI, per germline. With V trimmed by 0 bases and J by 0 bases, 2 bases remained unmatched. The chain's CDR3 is CASSYSGQGLNTEAFF. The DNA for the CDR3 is TGTGCCAGCAGTTACTCCGGACAGGGGTTGAACACTGAAGCTTTCTTT.

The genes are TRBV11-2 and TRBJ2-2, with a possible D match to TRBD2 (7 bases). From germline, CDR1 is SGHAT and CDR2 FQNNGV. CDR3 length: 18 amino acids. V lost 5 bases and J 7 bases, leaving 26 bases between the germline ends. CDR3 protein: CASSPRGLAVSSGGELFF. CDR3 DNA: TGTGCCAGCAGCCCGCGGGGGCTAGCCGTAAGCTCCGGCGGGGAGCTGTTTTTT.

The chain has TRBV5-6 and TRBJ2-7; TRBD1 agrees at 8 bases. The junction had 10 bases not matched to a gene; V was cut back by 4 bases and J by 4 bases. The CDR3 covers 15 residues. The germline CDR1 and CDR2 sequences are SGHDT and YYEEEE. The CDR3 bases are TGTGCCAGCAGCCAGACCGGCAGGGGGCGGTACGAGCAGTACTTC. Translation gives CASSQTGRGRYEQYF. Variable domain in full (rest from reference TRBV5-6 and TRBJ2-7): DAGVTQSPTHLIKTRGQQVTLRCSPKSGHDTVSWYQQALGQGPQFIFQYYEEEERQRGNFPDRFSGHQFPNYSSELNVNALLLGDSALYLCASSQTGRGRYEQYFGPGTRLTVT.

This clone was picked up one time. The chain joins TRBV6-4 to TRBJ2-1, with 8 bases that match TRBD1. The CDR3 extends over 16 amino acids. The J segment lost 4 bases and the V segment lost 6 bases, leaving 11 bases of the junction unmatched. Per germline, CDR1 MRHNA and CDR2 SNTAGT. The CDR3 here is CASSGRTGLGYNEQFF. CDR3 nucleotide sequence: TGTGCCAGCAGCGGTCGGACAGGGTTGGGGTACAATGAGCAGTTCTTC.

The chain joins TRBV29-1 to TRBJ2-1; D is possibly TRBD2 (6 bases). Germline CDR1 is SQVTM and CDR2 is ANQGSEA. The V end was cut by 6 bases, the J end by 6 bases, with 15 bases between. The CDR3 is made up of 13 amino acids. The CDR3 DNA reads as TGCAGCGTCTGGGGGAGGTCGGTCAATGAGCAGTTCTTC. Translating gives CSVWGRSVNEQFF.

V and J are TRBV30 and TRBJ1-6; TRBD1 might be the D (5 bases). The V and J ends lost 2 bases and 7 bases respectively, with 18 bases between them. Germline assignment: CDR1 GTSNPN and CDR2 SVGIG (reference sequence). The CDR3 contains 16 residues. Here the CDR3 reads CAWSPWEGRLNSPLHF. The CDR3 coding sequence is TGTGCCTGGAGTCCCTGGGAGGGGCGCCTAAATTCACCCCTCCACTTT.

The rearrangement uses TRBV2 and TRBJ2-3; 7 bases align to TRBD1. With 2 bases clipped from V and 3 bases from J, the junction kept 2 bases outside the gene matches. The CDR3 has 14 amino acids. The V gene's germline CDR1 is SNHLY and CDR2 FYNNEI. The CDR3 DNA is TGTGCCAGCAGTGAAAGGACAGGTACAGATACGCAGTATTTT. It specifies CASSERTGTDTQYF.

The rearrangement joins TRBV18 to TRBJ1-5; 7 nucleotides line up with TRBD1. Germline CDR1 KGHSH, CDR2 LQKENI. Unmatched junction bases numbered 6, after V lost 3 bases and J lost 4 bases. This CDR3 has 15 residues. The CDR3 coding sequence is TGTGCCAGCTCACCCCTGACAGGGCCGAATCAGCCCCAGCATTTT. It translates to CASSPLTGPNQPQHF.

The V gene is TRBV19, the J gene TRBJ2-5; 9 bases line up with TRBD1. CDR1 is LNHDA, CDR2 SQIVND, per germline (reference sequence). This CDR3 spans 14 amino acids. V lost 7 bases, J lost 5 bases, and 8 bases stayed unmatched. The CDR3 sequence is CASTSTGGMETQYF. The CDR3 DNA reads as TGTGCCAGTACTTCGACAGGGGGAATGGAGACCCAGTACTTC.

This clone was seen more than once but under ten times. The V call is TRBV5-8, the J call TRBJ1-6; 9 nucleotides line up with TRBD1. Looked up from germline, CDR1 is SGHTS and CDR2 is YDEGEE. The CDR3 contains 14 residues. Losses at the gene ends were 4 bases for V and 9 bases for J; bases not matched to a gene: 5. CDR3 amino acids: CASSTGTGFSPLHF. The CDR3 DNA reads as TGTGCCAGCAGCACCGGGACAGGGTTTTCACCCCTCCACTTT. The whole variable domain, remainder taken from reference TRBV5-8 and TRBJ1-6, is EAGVTQSPTHLIKTRGQQATLRCSPISGHTSVYWYQQALGLGLQFLLWYDEGEERNRGNFPPRFSGRQFPNYSSELNVNALELEDSALYLCASSTGTGFSPLHFGNGTRLTVT.

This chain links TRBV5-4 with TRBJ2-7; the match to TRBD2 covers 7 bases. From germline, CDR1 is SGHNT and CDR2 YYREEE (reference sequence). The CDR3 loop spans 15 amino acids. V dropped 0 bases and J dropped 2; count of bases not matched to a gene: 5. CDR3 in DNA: TGTGCCAGCAGCTTGGGGGCGGGGACTACCTACGAGCAGTACTTC. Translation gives CASSLGAGTTYEQYF.